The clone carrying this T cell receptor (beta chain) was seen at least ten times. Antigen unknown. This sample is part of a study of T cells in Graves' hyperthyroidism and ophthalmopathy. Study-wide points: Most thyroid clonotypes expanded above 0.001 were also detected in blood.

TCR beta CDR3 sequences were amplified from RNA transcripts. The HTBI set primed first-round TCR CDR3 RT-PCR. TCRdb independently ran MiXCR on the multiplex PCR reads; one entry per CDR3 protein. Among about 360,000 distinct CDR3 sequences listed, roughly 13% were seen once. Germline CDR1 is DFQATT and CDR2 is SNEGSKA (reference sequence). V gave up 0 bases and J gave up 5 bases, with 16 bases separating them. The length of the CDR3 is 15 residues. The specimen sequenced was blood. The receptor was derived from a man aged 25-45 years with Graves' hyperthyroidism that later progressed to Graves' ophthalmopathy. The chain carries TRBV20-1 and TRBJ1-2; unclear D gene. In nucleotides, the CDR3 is TGCAGTGCTAGAGATACCAGGCGGGGAACATATGGCTACACCTTC. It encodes CSARDTRRGTYGYTF.